This T cell receptor (beta chain) was identified during a study of cytomegalovirus exposure and HLA in healthy donors. V lost 5 bases and J lost 6, with 13 bases in between. In germline, CDR1 is SGHTA, CDR2 FQGNSA. The CDR3 runs 13 residues. It was with 60 Vbeta and 13 Jbeta primers that the PCR ran. The protocol was immunoSEQ multiplex PCR, while the TCRdb copy is restricted to in-frame clones and leaves out a portion. In the table there are fewer than 150,000 clones, 76% of which are singletons. V usage is TRBV7-2 and J usage is TRBJ1-2; D call uncertain. This receptor was obtained from a man between 35 and 55 years old in good health and CMV-seronegative. What was sequenced was PBMCs. As DNA, the CDR3 is TGTGCCAGCAGCCCCGCTGAGGCGGATGGCTACACCTTC. This sequence encodes CASSPAEADGYTF.